A single sample gave rise to the 20 T cell receptor beta chains below, sequenced in a study of T cell repertoires in cytomegalovirus infection. TCRdb passed the reads through MiXCR, listing each CDR3 protein once. Of some 54,000 distinct CDR3 sequences listed, about 18% are singletons. No antigen has been assigned to these receptors. The input for sequencing was CD8+ T cells from cultured PBMCs, taken from culture after CMV antigen stimulation. These receptor sequences come from a human donor in good health (CMV status not recorded). Some clones in this sample may be carry-over from other donors' samples.

A few counts support this clonotype. The chain uses TRBV2 and TRBJ1-3; D not certain. In germline, CDR1 is SNHLY, CDR2 FYNNEI. V was shortened by 8 bases and J by 0 bases, with 17 bases between the two germline ends. CDR3 length: 16 amino acids. The CDR3 DNA sequence: TGTGCCAGCCTTGATCGCAAGGGCAGCTCTGGAAACACCATATATTTT. Translation gives CASLDRKGSSGNTIYF. Full variable domain (remainder filled in from reference TRBV2 and TRBJ1-3): EPEVTQTPSHQVTQMGQEVILRCVPISNHLYFYWYRQILGQKVEFLVSFYNNEISEKSEIFDDQFSVERPDGSNFTLKIRSTKLEDSAMYFCASLDRKGSSGNTIYFGEGSWLTVV.

This clonotype was recorded a few times. This sequence joins TRBV28 and TRBJ1-3; D ambiguous. This CDR3 comprises 16 residues. The germline gives CDR1 MDHEN, CDR2 SYDVKM. Trimming removed 5 bases from V and 0 bases from J, with 14 bases in between. DNA of the CDR3: TGTGCCAGCAGTAGAGGACGGCGACTCTCTGGAAACACCATATATTTT. It codes for CASSRGRRLSGNTIYF.

The chain couples TRBV27 to TRBJ1-2; tentatively, D is TRBD1 (5 bases). The CDR3 extends over 15 amino acids. CDR1 and CDR2 from the germline V gene are MNHEY and SMNVEV (reference sequence). V shed 0 bases and J shed 4 bases, with 12 bases lying between them. The CDR3 protein is CASSLSSKQAYGYTF. The CDR3 DNA sequence: TGTGCCAGCAGTTTATCGAGTAAACAGGCCTATGGCTACACCTTC.

The CDR3 nucleotides are TGTGCCAGCAGCTTAGGCTCGCGGGATGGCTACACCTTC. Encoded protein: CASSLGSRDGYTF. The chain has TRBV7-9 and TRBJ1-2, with D uncertain. CDR3 length equals 13 residues. Germline loops: CDR1 SEHNR, CDR2 FQNEAQ (reference sequence). V dropped 1 base and J dropped 6 bases, with 9 bases sitting between them.

The chain has TRBV6-6 and TRBJ1-5; TRBD1 matches 10 bases. V dropped 2 bases and J dropped 7; count of bases not matched to a gene: 5. The CDR3 spans 15 residues. Germline lookup yields CDR1 MNHNY and CDR2 SVGAGI (reference sequence). CDR3 nucleotides: TGTGCCAGCAGTTACGGGACAGGGGTATGGCAGCCCCAGCATTTT. This sequence encodes CASSYGTGVWQPQHF.

V and J are TRBV9 and TRBJ1-4; D might be TRBD1 (5 bases). Germline values: CDR1 SGDLS, CDR2 YYNGEE. The CDR3 sequence is 13 residues long. Trimming took off 4 bases at V and 2 bases at J, with 6 bases between the two ends. CDR3 DNA: TGTGCCAGCAGCAAGGGGACTAATGAAAAACTGTTTTTT. Residues: CASSKGTNEKLFF.

There are a few counts of this clonotype. The chain employs TRBV7-2 and TRBJ1-2; TRBD1 might be the D (5 bases). V lost 4 bases and J 0 bases, leaving 15 bases between the germline ends. Germline lookup yields CDR1 SGHTA and CDR2 FQGNSA. The CDR3 extends over 16 amino acids. DNA of the CDR3: TGTGCCAGCAGCTCCGGGACTTCGGGGACTAACTATGGCTACACCTTC. Protein product: CASSSGTSGTNYGYTF.

This clonotype occurred a few times. The chain carries TRBV4-1 and TRBJ2-1, with 9 positions matching TRBD2. The CDR3 is made up of 13 amino acids. Germline V gene sequence: CDR1 MGHRA, CDR2 YSYEKL. The V and J ends lost 10 bases and 4 bases, in that order; junction bases with no gene match: 5. In DNA form, the CDR3 reads TGCGCCACTGCGGCGGGGGGGTACAATGAGCAGTTCTTC. It yields the protein CATAAGGYNEQFF.

The chain is built from TRBV7-2 and TRBJ2-1, with a weak D call TRBD2 (6 bases). CDR3 size: 17 residues. The ends were cut back, 8 bases at V and 1 base at J, with 21 bases in the middle. Looked up from germline, CDR1 is SGHTA and CDR2 is FQGNSA. CDR3 nucleotides: TGTGCCAGCCGCGCCACAGGACTAAGCCTTTCCTACAATGAGCAGTTCTTC. Its protein is CASRATGLSLSYNEQFF.

The V and J genes are TRBV2 and TRBJ2-6; the D gene is possibly TRBD2 (7 bases). CDR1 SNHLY and CDR2 FYNNEI come from the germline V gene. The CDR3 loop spans 18 amino acids. V dropped 6 bases and J dropped 3 bases, with 21 bases sitting between them. The CDR3 coding sequence is TGTGCCAGCAGCCCCACCGGGGGGCACTTGGGTGGGGCCAACGTCCTGACTTTC. The encoded protein is CASSPTGGHLGGANVLTF.

This clonotype has a handful of counts. This chain connects TRBV7-6 to TRBJ1-1; no clear D gene. The CDR3 consists of 15 residues. Germline loops: CDR1 SGHVS, CDR2 FNYEAQ. Deletions cut 5 bases from V and 4 bases from J, with 17 bases between. CDR3 bases: TGTGCCAGCAGCCCAGCAGTGGGAGGGTCCACTGAAGCTTTCTTT. This encodes CASSPAVGGSTEAFF. Complete variable domain (other parts from reference TRBV7-6 and TRBJ1-1): GAGVSQSPRYKVTKRGQDVALRCDPISGHVSLYWYRQALGQGPEFLTYFNYEAQQDKSGLPNDRFSAERPEGSISTLTIQRTEQRDSAMYRCASSPAVGGSTEAFFGQGTRLTVV.

This clonotype was observed a handful of times. The V gene is TRBV7-4, the J gene TRBJ2-1, with 9 bases that match TRBD1. Germline assignment: CDR1 SGHVT and CDR2 SQSDAQ. The CDR3 extends over 15 amino acids. V gave up 1 base and J gave up 7 bases; unmatched junction bases: 5. CDR3 region: CASSLGTGAWNEQFF. CDR3 DNA: TGTGCCAGCAGCTTAGGGACAGGGGCTTGGAATGAGCAGTTCTTC. The full variable domain, rest sourced from reference TRBV7-4 and TRBJ2-1, is GAGVSQSPRYKVAKRGRDVALRCDSISGHVTLYWYRQTLGQGSEVLTYSQSDAQRDKSGRPSGRFSAERPERSVSTLKIQRTEQGDSAVYLCASSLGTGAWNEQFFGPGTRLTVL.

Only a few counts were recorded for this clonotype. The chain links TRBV2 to TRBJ1-2; 11 nucleotides align to TRBD1. CDR1 and CDR2 (germline): SNHLY, FYNNEI. CDR3 length: 15 amino acids. Trimming took 8 bases from V and 5 from J; bases not matched to a gene: 10. DNA of the CDR3: TGTGCCAGCGCTAGGGGGACAGGGGGGTCGTATGGCTACACCTTC. Its translation: CASARGTGGSYGYTF.

This clonotype has just a few counts. The CDR3 DNA follows: TGTGCCACCCAGCGGGGTCTGGAGCAGTTCTTC. It codes for CATQRGLEQFF. The V and J genes are TRBV6-5 and TRBJ2-1, with TRBD2 matching over 7 bases. The CDR3 runs 11 residues. CDR1 and CDR2 from the germline V gene are MNHEY and SVGAGI. With V trimmed by 10 bases and J by 10 bases, 7 bases remained unmatched.

Only a few counts were recorded for this clonotype. The genes are TRBV7-9 and TRBJ2-7, with D tentatively TRBD1 or TRBD2 (6 bases each). With 7 bases removed from V and 3 bases from J, the gap between germline ends came to 19 bases. CDR1 is SEHNR and CDR2 is FQNEAQ in the germline V gene (reference sequence). This CDR3 has 15 amino acids. CDR3 bases: TGTGCCAGCACCCAAGGGGGAGGAGGGTACTACGAGCAGTACTTC. Protein: CASTQGGGGYYEQYF.

This sequence joins TRBV9 and TRBJ1-1; D might be TRBD1 (6 bases). The germline gives CDR1 SGDLS, CDR2 YYNGEE. Trimming took off 4 bases at V and 0 bases at J, with 13 bases between the two ends. The CDR3 is 15 residues long. DNA for the CDR3: TGTGCCAGCAGCCCCGAGGGGGGGTTGAACACTGAAGCTTTCTTT. It codes for CASSPEGGLNTEAFF.

This clonotype was counted a few times. V is TRBV7-8 and J is TRBJ1-2; the match to TRBD1 covers 11 bases. The germline V gene encodes CDR1 SGHVS and CDR2 FQNEAQ. V dropped 1 base and J dropped 8; count of bases not matched to a gene: 9. This CDR3 is 16 amino acids long. Here the CDR3 DNA reads TGTGCCAGCAGCTTAGGAGGGACAGGGGGAATAGAAGGCTACACCTTC. It codes for CASSLGGTGGIEGYTF.

The chain is built from TRBV19 and TRBJ1-5; a possible D gene is TRBD1 (5 bases). V lost 5 bases and J lost 1, with 12 bases in between. Germline-derived CDR1 and CDR2 are LNHDA and SQIVND (reference sequence). This CDR3 is 15 amino acids long. The CDR3: CASSFLTDSNQPQHF. CDR3 nucleotides: TGTGCCAGTAGTTTTCTGACAGACAGCAATCAGCCCCAGCATTTT.

This clonotype was picked up a small number of times. The V call is TRBV4-1, the J call TRBJ1-1; D is ambiguous. This CDR3 has 16 amino acids. The germline V gene encodes CDR1 MGHRA and CDR2 YSYEKL. V was clipped by 0 bases and J by 0 bases, with 11 bases between them. CDR3 DNA: TGCGCCAGCAGCCAAGATTCGGGCACCCTGAACACTGAAGCTTTCTTT. It specifies CASSQDSGTLNTEAFF.

This chain joins TRBV6-1 and TRBJ2-3, with TRBD1 matching over 8 bases. This CDR3 comprises 13 residues. The germline V gene encodes CDR1 MNHNS and CDR2 SASEGT. After removal of 7 bases from V and 4 bases from J, the junction contained 4 bases not matched to a gene. In DNA, the CDR3 is TGTGCCAGCACGGACAGGGCGTCAGATACGCAGTATTTT. Protein sequence: CASTDRASDTQYF.